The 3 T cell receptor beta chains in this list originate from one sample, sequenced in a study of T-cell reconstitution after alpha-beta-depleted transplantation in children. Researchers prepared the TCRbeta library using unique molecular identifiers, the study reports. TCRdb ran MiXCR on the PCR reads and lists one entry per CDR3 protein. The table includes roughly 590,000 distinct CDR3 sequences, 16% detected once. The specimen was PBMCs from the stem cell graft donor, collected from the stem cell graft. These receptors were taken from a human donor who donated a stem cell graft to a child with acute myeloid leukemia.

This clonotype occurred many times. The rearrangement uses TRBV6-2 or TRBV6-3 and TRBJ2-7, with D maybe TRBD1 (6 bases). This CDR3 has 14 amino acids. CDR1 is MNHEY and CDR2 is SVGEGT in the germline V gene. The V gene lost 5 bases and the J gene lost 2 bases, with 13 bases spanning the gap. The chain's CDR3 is CASSRNRVPYEQYV. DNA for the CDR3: TGTGCCAGCAGTCGAAACAGGGTACCCTACGAGCAGTACGTC.

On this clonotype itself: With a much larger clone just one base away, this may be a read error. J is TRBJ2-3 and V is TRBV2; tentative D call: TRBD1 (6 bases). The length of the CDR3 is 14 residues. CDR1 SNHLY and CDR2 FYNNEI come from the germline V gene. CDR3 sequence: CASSRGRSTDTQSF. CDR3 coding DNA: TGTGCCAGCAGCAGGGGCAGGAGCACAGATACGCAGTCTTTT.

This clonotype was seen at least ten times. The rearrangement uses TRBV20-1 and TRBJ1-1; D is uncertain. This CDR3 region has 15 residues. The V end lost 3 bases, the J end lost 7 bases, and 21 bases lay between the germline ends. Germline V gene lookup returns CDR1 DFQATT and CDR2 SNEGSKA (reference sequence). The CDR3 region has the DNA TGCAGTGCTAGGAGCCTACAGAGTCAAACGGTTGAAGCTTTCTTT. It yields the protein CSARSLQSQTVEAFF.